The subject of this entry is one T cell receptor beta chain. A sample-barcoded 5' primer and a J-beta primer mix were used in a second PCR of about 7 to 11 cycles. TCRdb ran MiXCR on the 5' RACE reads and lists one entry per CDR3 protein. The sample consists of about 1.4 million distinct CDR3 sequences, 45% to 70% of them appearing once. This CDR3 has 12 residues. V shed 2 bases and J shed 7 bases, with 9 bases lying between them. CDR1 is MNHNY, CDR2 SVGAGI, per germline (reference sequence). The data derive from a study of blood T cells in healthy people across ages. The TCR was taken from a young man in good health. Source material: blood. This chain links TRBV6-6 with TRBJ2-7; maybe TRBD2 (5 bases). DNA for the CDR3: TGTGCCAGCAGTTACGTGGAGGCTGAGCAGTACTTC. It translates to CASSYVEAEQYF.